This is a list of T cell receptor beta chains from one sample in a study of blood T cell repertoires in COVID-19. The table came from immunoSEQ multiplex PCR; TCRdb's copy has only in-frame clones and leaves some out. The sample records 45,000 or so clones, around 75% being singletons. The specimen was peripheral blood. Receptors were obtained from a man older than 75 with acute or convalescent COVID-19. Each CDR3 is given with its conserved first and last residue. The order of the fields is V gene, J gene, clone size, D gene, CDR3 DNA, CDR3 protein. A D gene is named only where the DNA matches it firmly. Clone size appears in some rows only: once, few, many, or a class for an expanded clone.

v_gene: TRBV10-3
j_gene: TRBJ2-3
abundance: NA
d_gene: TRBD2
CDR3nt: TGTGCCGCCTCTAGCGGGAGGGCCCCAGATACGCAGTATTTT
CDR3aa: CAASSGRAPDTQYF

v_gene: TRBV24-1
j_gene: TRBJ2-1
abundance: NA
d_gene: TRBD2
CDR3nt: TGTGCCACCAGTGTCAGCGGGAGAGCCCTCGGGCAGTTCTTC
CDR3aa: CATSVSGRALGQFF

v_gene: TRBV19
j_gene: TRBJ1-6
abundance: NA
d_gene: TRBD1
CDR3nt: TGTGCCAGTAGTATCCAGGGGGTAGATAATTCACCCCTCCACTTT
CDR3aa: CASSIQGVDNSPLHF

v_gene: TRBV28
j_gene: TRBJ2-1
abundance: NA
d_gene: NA
CDR3nt: TGTGCCAGCAGTCGCCTAGTACTTGAGCAGTTCTTC
CDR3aa: CASSRLVLEQFF

v_gene: TRBV5-1
j_gene: TRBJ2-5
abundance: NA
d_gene: NA
CDR3nt: TGCGCCAGCAGCTTGGGGGACTCTCAAGAGACCCAGTACTTC
CDR3aa: CASSLGDSQETQYF

v_gene: TRBV6-5
j_gene: TRBJ2-2
abundance: NA
d_gene: NA
CDR3nt: TGTGCCAGCAGCTCCAACACCGGGGAGCTGTTTTTT
CDR3aa: CASSSNTGELFF

v_gene: TRBV28
j_gene: TRBJ2-1
abundance: NA
d_gene: NA
CDR3nt: TGTGCCAGCGAAAGCAGGGGGGTCTCCTACAATGAGCAGTTCTTC
CDR3aa: CASESRGVSYNEQFF

v_gene: TRBV13
j_gene: TRBJ2-1
abundance: few
d_gene: NA
CDR3nt: TGTGCCAGCAGCTTAGATGAGGGGGATGAGCAGTTCTTC
CDR3aa: CASSLDEGDEQFF

v_gene: TRBV5-4
j_gene: TRBJ1-2
abundance: few
d_gene: NA
CDR3nt: TGTGCCAGCAGCCGGCGGGGGACGTACTATGGCTACACCTTC
CDR3aa: CASSRRGTYYGYTF

v_gene: TRBV5-1
j_gene: TRBJ2-3
abundance: NA
d_gene: NA
CDR3nt: TGCGCCAGCAGCCCCGGAGATGGAGGCGATACGCAGTATTTT
CDR3aa: CASSPGDGGDTQYF

v_gene: TRBV10-1
j_gene: TRBJ2-2
abundance: NA
d_gene: NA
CDR3nt: TGCGCCAGCACCAAGGGGGCTAGCGAGGCCGGGGAGCTGTTTTTT
CDR3aa: CASTKGASEAGELFF

v_gene: TRBV13
j_gene: TRBJ2-1
abundance: once
d_gene: TRBD2
CDR3nt: TGTGCCAGCAGCCCCAGGAGGCTAGCGGGGGAGGGATATGAGCAGTTCTTC
CDR3aa: CASSPRRLAGEGYEQFF

v_gene: TRBV28
j_gene: TRBJ1-1
abundance: NA
d_gene: NA
CDR3nt: TGTGCCAGCAGGAGGAACACTGAAGCTTTCTTT
CDR3aa: CASRRNTEAFF

v_gene: TRBV28
j_gene: TRBJ2-1
abundance: NA
d_gene: TRBD2
CDR3nt: TGTGCCAGCAGTCCAAGCGGGAGGCCCTACAATGAGCAGTTCTTC
CDR3aa: CASSPSGRPYNEQFF

v_gene: TRBV2
j_gene: TRBJ2-1
abundance: NA
d_gene: TRBD2
CDR3nt: TGTGCCAGCAGTGAACTACTAGCGGGAAAAGCGGATGAGCAGTTCTTC
CDR3aa: CASSELLAGKADEQFF

v_gene: TRBV19
j_gene: TRBJ2-2
abundance: NA
d_gene: TRBD2
CDR3nt: TGTGCCAGTAGTTCTCGAAGGGCTAGCGGAAACACCGGGGAGCTGTTTTTT
CDR3aa: CASSSRRASGNTGELFF

v_gene: TRBV19
j_gene: TRBJ2-2
abundance: NA
d_gene: TRBD1
CDR3nt: TGTGCCAGTAGCGCGACAGGGATCACCGGGGAGCTGTTTTTT
CDR3aa: CASSATGITGELFF

v_gene: TRBV27
j_gene: TRBJ1-6
abundance: NA
d_gene: NA
CDR3nt: TGTGCCAGCAGTCAGAAAATCGGGGTTAATTCACCCCTCCACTTT
CDR3aa: CASSQKIGVNSPLHF

v_gene: TRBV24-1
j_gene: TRBJ2-3
abundance: NA
d_gene: TRBD1
CDR3nt: TGTGCCACCAGTGATTCCTACAGGGGTGAAGATACGCAGTATTTT
CDR3aa: CATSDSYRGEDTQYF

v_gene: TRBV7-6
j_gene: TRBJ2-3
abundance: few
d_gene: TRBD2
CDR3nt: TGTGCCAGCAGCCGCCGACTAGCGGGAGCAGGAGATACGCAGTATTTT
CDR3aa: CASSRRLAGAGDTQYF

v_gene: TRBV5-4
j_gene: TRBJ2-7
abundance: NA
d_gene: NA
CDR3nt: TGTGCCAGCAGCTTGGCGCGGGGTCCCTACGAGCAGTACTTC
CDR3aa: CASSLARGPYEQYF

v_gene: TRBV10-2
j_gene: TRBJ2-2
abundance: NA
d_gene: TRBD2
CDR3nt: TGCGCCAGCACGAGGACTAGCGGCTACACCGGGGAGCTGTTTTTT
CDR3aa: CASTRTSGYTGELFF

v_gene: TRBV3-1/TRBV3-2
j_gene: TRBJ2-5
abundance: NA
d_gene: TRBD1
CDR3nt: TGTGCCAGCAGCCCGGGACAGGCCAACCAAGAGACCCAGTACTTC
CDR3aa: CASSPGQANQETQYF

v_gene: TRBV27
j_gene: TRBJ2-1
abundance: NA
d_gene: TRBD1
CDR3nt: TGTGCCAGCAAAGGACAGGTGGGGGACAATGAGCAGTTCTTC
CDR3aa: CASKGQVGDNEQFF

v_gene: TRBV7-2
j_gene: TRBJ2-2
abundance: large
d_gene: NA
CDR3nt: TGTGCCAGCAGCTTAGCGCGACAGCTACGGTACACCGGGGAGCTGTTTTTT
CDR3aa: CASSLARQLRYTGELFF

v_gene: TRBV7-2
j_gene: TRBJ2-6
abundance: NA
d_gene: NA
CDR3nt: TGTGCCAGCAGTTGGGGGCCGGCCTCTGGGGCCAACGTCCTGACTTTC
CDR3aa: CASSWGPASGANVLTF